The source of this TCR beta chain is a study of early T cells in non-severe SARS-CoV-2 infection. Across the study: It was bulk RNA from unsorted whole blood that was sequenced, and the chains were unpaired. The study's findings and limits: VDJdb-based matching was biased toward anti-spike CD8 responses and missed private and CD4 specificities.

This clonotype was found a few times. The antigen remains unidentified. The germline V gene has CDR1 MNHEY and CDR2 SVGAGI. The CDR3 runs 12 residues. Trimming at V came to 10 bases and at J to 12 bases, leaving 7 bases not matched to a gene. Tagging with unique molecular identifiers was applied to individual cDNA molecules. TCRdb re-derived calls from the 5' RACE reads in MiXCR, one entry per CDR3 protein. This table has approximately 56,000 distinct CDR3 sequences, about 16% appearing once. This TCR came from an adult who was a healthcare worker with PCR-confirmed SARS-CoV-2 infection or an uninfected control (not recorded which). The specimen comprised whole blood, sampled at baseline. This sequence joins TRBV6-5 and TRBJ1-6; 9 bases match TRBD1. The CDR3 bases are TGTGCCACACGGACAGGGGAGAAACCCCTCCACTTT. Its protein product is CATRTGEKPLHF.